Sequencing of this T cell receptor (beta chain) was carried out in a study of blood T cell repertoires in COVID-19 (dated by TCRdb to 2020 to 2022). Study-level background: Samples from collaborators originated in the United States, Italy and Spain and spanned both the acute and convalescent phases of COVID-19. The prospective study material was composed of cDNA or gDNA derived from T cells, B-cell-depleted T cells, or PBMCs. Deeply sampled blood TCRbeta repertoires from subjects exposed to, actively infected with, or recovered from COVID-19 were included in the dataset. The repertoires were released in a freely available public database intended as a resource for research on the immune response to SARS-CoV-2. Samples were obtained from the ongoing ImmuneRACE study (first 160 participants) and from about 1,300 subjects provided by 6 global collaborators. A de-identified subject ID, COVID-19 status, age in years and sex were almost always included in the sample metadata. Where available, HLA class I and class II types were taken from metadata supplied by the sample provider and were not determined by assay-based typing. Results the study describes overall, beyond this receptor: How much clinical and demographic metadata was included differed by source and by participant, and the metadata was provided uncurated.

TCRbeta CDR3 regions were amplified from genomic DNA using the immunoSEQ Assay, a bias-controlled multiplex PCR. As for the original processing: Nucleated cell counts per sample were estimated from amplification of reference gene primers within the assay. To quantify the absolute abundance of each unique TCRbeta CDR3 rearrangement, sequence reads were collapsed and filtered. For each sample, productive Simpson clonality was calculated as the square root of Simpson's diversity index over productive rearrangements. Not all clones reach the TCRdb copy of this immuneACCESS table, which keeps in-frame sequences only. Checked studies attribute under half of the gap to unresolved V genes and leave the rest unexplained. That table is the source of V, J and clone size, and D and trimming were worked out from the DNA. Present in this sample are roughly 71,000 clones, 86% of which were seen just once. The top ten hold roughly 2% of the sample.

Details on this clone: Its antigen is unknown. No base quality values were provided; no much bigger clone lies one nucleotide off.

The collaborating institutions used their own protocols to collect whole blood in K2EDTA tubes. For TCRbeta analysis, collaborators shipped samples as frozen whole blood, isolated PBMCs, or DNA extracted from either of those sample types. Trimming takes 0 bases from V and 8 bases from J, and the germline ends sit 13 bases apart. CDR3 length: 14 amino acids, cysteine to phenylalanine. Of the read, only the CDR3 DNA is kept; its 42 bases are in frame from base 1. Reading the germline V gene gives CDR1 MGHRA and CDR2 YSYEKL. The TCR originated in a young man with acute or convalescent COVID-19. The receptor chain draws on TRBV4-1 and TRBJ1-2, with the D gene not clear enough to name. Sequencing was performed on peripheral blood. The DNA reads as follows: TGCGCCAGCAGCCAAGATTCGGGGATCAGAGGCTACACCTTC. This yields the protein CASSQDSGIRGYTF.